This TCR beta chain was sequenced during a study of blood T cell repertoires in COVID-19 (dated by TCRdb to 2018 to 2020). The study in broad terms: Samples covering the acute and convalescent phases of COVID-19 were provided by collaborators in the United States, Italy and Spain. The material from the prospective study consisted of cDNA or gDNA derived from T cells, B-cell-depleted T cells, or PBMCs. Deeply sampled blood TCRbeta repertoires from subjects exposed to, actively infected with, or recovered from COVID-19 were included in the dataset. A freely available public database, intended as a resource for researchers studying the immune response to SARS-CoV-2, is where the repertoires were released. Samples were obtained from the ongoing ImmuneRACE study (first 160 participants) and from over 1,000 subjects provided by 6 global collaborators. Nearly every sample came with metadata listing a de-identified subject ID, COVID-19 status, age in years and sex. HLA class I and class II types, where available, came from metadata supplied by the sample provider rather than from assay-based typing. Study-level results and caveats: Clinical and demographic metadata were provided uncurated, with the amount varying by source and participant.

Sequences MNHEY (CDR1) and SMNVEV (CDR2) are obtained from the germline V gene (reference sequence). V lost 5 bases and J lost 3 bases; the stretch between them is 7 bases long. Including the terminal cysteine and phenylalanine, the CDR3 comprises 12 residues. Only the CDR3 DNA is retained, 36 bases long and in frame from the first base. TCRbeta CDR3 regions were amplified from genomic DNA using the immunoSEQ Assay, a bias-controlled multiplex PCR. Per the source publication's procedure: Within the assay, amplification of reference gene primers was used to estimate how many nucleated cells each sample contained. To quantify the absolute abundance of each unique TCRbeta CDR3 rearrangement, sequence reads were collapsed and filtered. For each sample, productive Simpson clonality was calculated as the square root of Simpson's diversity index over productive rearrangements. TCRdb obtained this table from immuneACCESS and retained in-frame rearrangements with V and J assigned. These tables miss some clones; where compared with another copy, unresolved V genes account for less than half of the shortfall, and the remainder is unexplained. V, J and clone size are those of that table, while D and trimming were read from the DNA. Counted in this sample were approximately 250,000 clones; around 88% of them appeared once. In total, the top ten clones hold around 1.3% of the sample.

Participants in the prospective study were enrolled through a virtual design, were aged about 18 to 100 years, and lived in under 25 United States geographic areas. To assign participants to cohorts, the prospective study relied on clinical history that participants themselves reported in a screening survey and a study questionnaire. Each participant in the prospective study had whole blood, serum and a nasopharyngeal or oropharyngeal swab collected by mobile phlebotomists. Participants in the prospective study had the option to provide additional blood draws and questionnaires over a 2-month period. Before DNA extraction, blood samples from the prospective study were shipped at room temperature or frozen. Comments on this clone: What this receptor recognizes is not known. No much larger clone exists at a distance of one base, and base qualities are not known.

Sequencing input: PBMCs or T cells enriched from blood (not recorded which). The chain is encoded by TRBV27 joined to TRBJ1-1; a confident D gene designation cannot be given. This TCR derives from a woman aged 40 to 49 with acute COVID-19. The CDR3 here reads CASSQRYTEAFF. The nucleotide sequence is TGTGCCAGCAGTCAACGGTACACTGAAGCTTTCTTT.